The clone carrying this TCR beta chain was observed a few times. Its matching antigen is unknown. The data originate from a study of blood T cells in healthy people across ages. Study findings and constraints: Any conclusive comparison of naive versus antigen-experienced cells was prevented by using unsorted PBMCs.

Germline V gene lookup returns CDR1 SNHLY and CDR2 FYNNEI. V was trimmed by 7 bases and J by 10 bases, leaving 11 bases between them. The CDR3 is 11 amino acids. PCR was performed a second time for roughly 6 to 12 cycles using a sample-barcoded 5' primer and a J-beta primer mix. In TCRdb, the 5' RACE reads were re-called with MiXCR into one record per CDR3 protein. The sample comprises just over 1 million distinct CDR3 sequences, roughly 45% of which are singletons, and 18% rests with the top ten. This rearrangement joins TRBV2 to TRBJ2-1; no clear D. The sequence was obtained from an older woman in good health. What was sequenced was blood. For the CDR3, the DNA is TGTGCCAGCAAAGAATTCTGGGAGCAGTTCTTC. Its protein is CASKEFWEQFF.